The 25 T cell receptor beta chains listed next were all sequenced from one sample in a study of identical twins. One entry per CDR3 protein results from TCRdb running MiXCR on the 5' RACE reads. Among around 340,000 distinct CDR3 sequences listed, about 9% were seen once. The sequencing sample was made of naive T cells sorted from blood. These receptors came from a woman in her forties or fifties in good health.

This chain connects TRBV20-1 to TRBJ2-1; D may match TRBD1 or TRBD2 (5 bases each). V lost 0 bases and J 6 bases, leaving 21 bases between the germline ends. The germline V gene has CDR1 DFQATT and CDR2 SNEGSKA (reference sequence). The CDR3 is 17 amino acids. The CDR3 loop reads CSARDILGAVTSNEQFF. The CDR3 coding sequence is TGCAGTGCTAGAGATATTCTCGGGGCCGTGACCAGCAATGAGCAGTTCTTC.

The rearrangement links TRBV6-2 or TRBV6-3 to TRBJ2-3; D unclear. Per the germline V gene, CDR1 is MNHEY and CDR2 is SVGEGT. This CDR3 region has 14 residues. Trimming shortened V by 6 bases and J by 1 base, and 11 bases separated the two germline ends. CDR3 DNA: TGTGCCAGCAGAGCCTGGATGGGCACAGATACGCAGTATTTT. Translated, it gives CASRAWMGTDTQYF.

This clonotype was counted only a few times. This chain uses TRBV12-3 or TRBV12-4 with TRBJ1-1; 7 bases are a match to TRBD1. There are 13 residues in the CDR3. The V gene end was trimmed by 3 bases and the J gene end by 4 bases; junction bases not matched to a gene: 2. The CDR3 spells CASSFGQATEAFF. As DNA, the CDR3 is TGTGCCAGCAGTTTCGGACAGGCCACTGAAGCTTTCTTT.

This clonotype was recorded many times. The gene calls are TRBV4-1 and TRBJ2-1; D is ambiguous. The germline CDR1 and CDR2 sequences are MGHRA and YSYEKL. V lost 0 bases, J lost 7 bases, and 7 bases lay in between. The length of the CDR3 is 13 residues. CDR3 DNA sequence: TGCGCCAGCAGCCAAGAGCGGCTTAATGAGCAGTTCTTC. Residues: CASSQERLNEQFF.

This clonotype was counted a few times. The rearrangement joins TRBV6-4 to TRBJ2-1, with 8 nucleotides matching TRBD2. This CDR3 has 17 amino acids. Germline V lookup: CDR1 MRHNA, CDR2 SNTAGT. J lost 3 bases, V lost 3 bases, and 10 bases had no gene match. The CDR3 loop is CASSDSTSATIYNEQFF. CDR3 in DNA: TGTGCCAGCAGTGATTCGACTAGCGCAACTATCTACAATGAGCAGTTCTTC.

V usage is TRBV4-1 and J usage is TRBJ1-5; D gene ambiguous. The CDR3 is 15 amino acids. Germline V gene data show CDR1 as MGHRA and CDR2 as YSYEKL. V lost 1 base, J lost 0 bases, and 7 bases lay in between. CDR3 in DNA: TGCGCCAGCAGCCAAGTGCATCCTAGCAATCAGCCCCAGCATTTT. It is translated as CASSQVHPSNQPQHF.

This clonotype came up a few times. The rearrangement links TRBV20-1 to TRBJ2-3; 12 bases fit TRBD2. The germline CDR1 and CDR2 sequences are DFQATT and SNEGSKA (reference sequence). V was clipped by 4 bases and J by 2 bases; unmatched bases: 4. The CDR3 spans 15 residues. The CDR3 coding sequence is TGCAGTGCTACAGGGACTAGCGGGTTCACAGATACGCAGTATTTT. The encoded protein is CSATGTSGFTDTQYF.

V is TRBV3-1 and J is TRBJ2-1; D might be TRBD1 (6 bases). This CDR3 is built from 15 residues. Germline V CDR1 and CDR2: LGHDT, YNNKEL (reference sequence). V was pared by 1 base and J by 7 bases, with 14 bases between. In nucleotides, the CDR3 is TGTGCCAGCAGCCAAGTACACACAGGGAGAAATGAGCAGTTCTTC. Translated, it gives CASSQVHTGRNEQFF.

In DNA, the CDR3 is TGTGCCAGCAGTCCGGGGACAACCTGGCAGTTCTTC. The encoded protein is CASSPGTTWQFF. This rearrangement joins TRBV27 to TRBJ2-1, with D maybe TRBD1 (6 bases). Trimming stripped 5 bases from V and 12 bases from J, with 14 bases between. CDR1 MNHEY and CDR2 SMNVEV come from the germline V gene (reference sequence). The CDR3 loop spans 12 amino acids.

This clonotype turned up a few times. One end of the junction does not line up with germline, which may come from a read error. The chain employs TRBV6-1 and TRBJ2-5, with a weak D call TRBD1 (6 bases). Germline V gene lookup returns CDR1 MNHNS and CDR2 SASEGT. The CDR3 contains 11 residues. The CDR3, as DNA: TGTGCCAGCAGCCACGGACAGACCCGGGACTTC. Translated: CASSHGQTRDF.

This clonotype turned up a few times. V gene TRBV19 combines with J gene TRBJ1-1; D is unresolved. The CDR3 totals 15 residues. Looked up from germline, CDR1 is LNHDA and CDR2 is SQIVND (reference sequence). Trimming took 2 bases from V and 1 from J, leaving 11 bases between them. The CDR3 reads CASSISTAGNTEAFF. The CDR3 region has the DNA TGTGCCAGTAGTATAAGCACGGCCGGGAACACTGAAGCTTTCTTT.

This chain joins TRBV11-2 and TRBJ2-1, with TRBD2 as a possible D gene (5 bases). This CDR3 is 13 amino acids long. The V gene's germline CDR1 is SGHAT and CDR2 FQNNGV. V gave up 3 bases and J gave up 9 bases, with 12 bases separating them. CDR3 in amino acids: CASSLVAGAEQFF. The CDR3 DNA follows: TGTGCCAGCAGCTTGGTGGCGGGTGCTGAGCAGTTCTTC.

This clonotype was found a few times. The chain recombines TRBV5-1 with TRBJ2-1; 13 bases agree with TRBD2. Losses at the gene ends were 4 bases for V and 1 base for J; bases not matched to a gene: 5. CDR3 length: 17 residues. Per the germline V gene, CDR1 is SGHRS and CDR2 is YFSETQ. The CDR3 here is CASSRTSGSRSYNEQFF. DNA for the CDR3: TGCGCCAGCAGCCGGACTAGCGGGAGTCGATCCTACAATGAGCAGTTCTTC.

This clonotype has more than one count but fewer than ten. V gene TRBV29-1 combines with J gene TRBJ2-1; 8 bases align to TRBD2. Germline lookup yields CDR1 SQVTM and CDR2 ANQGSEA. CDR3 length: 13 amino acids. Trimming removed 5 bases from V and 14 bases from J; junction bases left unmatched: 14. CDR3: CSVWGGGGSGKFF. DNA of the CDR3: TGCAGCGTTTGGGGGGGCGGGGGGAGTGGGAAGTTCTTC.

This clonotype was recorded at least ten times. The V gene is TRBV13, the J gene TRBJ1-2; no firm D call. The CDR3 totals 16 residues. Looked up from germline, CDR1 is PRHDT and CDR2 is FYEKMQ (reference sequence). V dropped 0 bases and J dropped 0 bases, with 11 bases sitting between them. The CDR3 protein is CASSLGLDGANYGYTF. The CDR3 DNA reads as TGTGCCAGCAGCTTAGGCCTGGACGGAGCTAACTATGGCTACACCTTC.

Only one count was recorded for this clonotype. J is TRBJ2-3 and V is TRBV14; no reliable D call. From germline, CDR1 is SGHDN and CDR2 FVKESK. This CDR3 has 13 amino acids. V was cut by 1 base and J by 4 bases, with 6 bases left in between. The CDR3, as DNA: TGTGCCAGCAGCCAAGTTTTGGCAGATACGCAGTATTTT. Translation: CASSQVLADTQYF.

This clonotype showed up many times. The V and J genes are TRBV29-1 and TRBJ2-1; D remains unclear. The CDR3 is 12 residues long. Germline V CDR1 and CDR2: SQVTM, ANQGSEA. Trimming left V 1 base short and J 2 bases short, with 3 bases between. CDR3: CSVEVTYNEQFF. CDR3 sequence (DNA): TGCAGCGTTGAAGTAACCTACAATGAGCAGTTCTTC.

This clonotype turned up a few times. The rearrangement uses TRBV30 and TRBJ2-1; 7 positions agree with TRBD2. This CDR3 is 15 amino acids long. From germline, CDR1 is GTSNPN and CDR2 SVGIG (reference sequence). Trimming at V came to 0 bases and at J to 11 bases, leaving 13 bases not matched to a gene. The CDR3 DNA follows: TGTGCCTGGAGTGTAAAGTCTAGCGGCGACTTTAAGCAGTTCTTC. This sequence encodes CAWSVKSSGDFKQFF.

The table lists this clonotype with many counts. The gene calls are TRBV5-1 and TRBJ1-1; no firm D call. Trimming removed 4 bases at V and 4 bases at J, with 14 bases between. Germline loops: CDR1 SGHRS, CDR2 YFSETQ. The CDR3 covers 14 residues. The CDR3 DNA is TGCGCCAGCAGCAAAGAAGACTCACCCACTGAAGCTTTCTTT. Amino acid sequence: CASSKEDSPTEAFF.

This clonotype was seen a handful of times. The chain employs TRBV7-9 and TRBJ2-7, with a weak D call TRBD2 (5 bases). From germline, CDR1 is SEHNR and CDR2 FQNEAQ (reference sequence). This CDR3 is built from 16 residues. The ends were cut back, 5 bases at V and 2 bases at J, with 19 bases in the middle. CDR3: CASSALEGTLTYEQYF. The CDR3 nucleotides read TGTGCCAGCAGCGCCCTAGAGGGTACCCTAACCTACGAGCAGTACTTC.

This clonotype was detected many times. The genes are TRBV25-1 and TRBJ2-6, with D unresolved. CDR1 and CDR2 (germline): MGHDK, SYGVNS. There are 16 residues in the CDR3. V lost 2 bases to trimming and J lost 0 bases, with 8 bases between them. The CDR3 loop reads CASSEEGPSGANVLTF. The CDR3, as DNA: TGTGCCAGCAGTGAAGAAGGGCCCTCTGGGGCCAACGTCCTGACTTTC.

The V and J genes are TRBV2 and TRBJ1-5; 8 bases are a match to TRBD1. The germline CDR1 and CDR2 sequences are SNHLY and FYNNEI. J was trimmed by 15 bases and V by 0 bases; bases with no gene match: 10. The CDR3 spans 14 residues. CDR3 coding DNA: TGTGCCAGCAGTGAAGCGGGCAGGGGGCCCGATACGCATTTT. Translating it yields CASSEAGRGPDTHF.

There are a few counts of this clonotype. The rearrangement uses TRBV7-9 and TRBJ2-7; 10 nucleotides line up with TRBD2. The germline V gene has CDR1 SEHNR and CDR2 FQNEAQ (reference sequence). Trimming at V came to 1 base and at J to 5 bases, leaving 2 bases not matched to a gene. The CDR3 is 14 residues long. The CDR3 region has the DNA TGTGCCAGCAGCTTAGGGGGACTAGCGAACGAGCAGTACGTC. Residues: CASSLGGLANEQYV.

This clonotype was found a few times. The chain has TRBV29-1 and TRBJ2-2; tentatively, D is TRBD1 (5 bases). Germline CDR1 reads SQVTM; CDR2 reads ANQGSEA. V was cut by 3 bases and J by 5 bases, with 13 bases left in between. CDR3 length equals 14 residues. The CDR3 protein is CSVDVAGNTGELFF. The CDR3 DNA follows: TGCAGCGTTGATGTGGCAGGGAATACCGGGGAGCTGTTTTTT.

This clonotype was recorded many times. This rearrangement joins TRBV5-1 to TRBJ2-1; TRBD2 matches at 9 bases. V lost 5 bases, J lost 1 base, and 4 bases stayed unmatched. The CDR3 covers 15 residues. Germline CDR1 is SGHRS and CDR2 is YFSETQ. The CDR3 nucleotides read TGCGCCAGCAGACGGCGGGAGGGTTCCTACAATGAGCAGTTCTTC. Its translation: CASRRREGSYNEQFF.